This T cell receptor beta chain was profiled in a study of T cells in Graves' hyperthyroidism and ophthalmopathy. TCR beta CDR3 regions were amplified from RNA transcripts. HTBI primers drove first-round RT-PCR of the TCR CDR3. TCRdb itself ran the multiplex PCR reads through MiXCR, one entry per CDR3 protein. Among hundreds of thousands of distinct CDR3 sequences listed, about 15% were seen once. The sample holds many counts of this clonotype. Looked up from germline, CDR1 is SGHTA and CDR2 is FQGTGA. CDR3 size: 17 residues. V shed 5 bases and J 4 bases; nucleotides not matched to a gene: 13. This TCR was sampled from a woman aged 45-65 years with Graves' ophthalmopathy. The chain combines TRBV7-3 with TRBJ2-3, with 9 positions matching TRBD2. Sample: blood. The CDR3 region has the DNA TGTGCCAGCAGCCCAAATGGGGCTAGCGGGATGCCAGATACGCAGTATTTT. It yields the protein CASSPNGASGMPDTQYF.